The rows below give T cell receptor beta chains drawn from one sample of a study of cytomegalovirus exposure and HLA in healthy donors. Data came from immunoSEQ multiplex PCR; TCRdb stores just in-frame clones and leaves some out. This sample has around 110,000 clones; around three fifths occur once, and the top ten carry under 9.5%. Sample: PBMCs. The source is a woman in her 40s in good health and CMV-seropositive. Both conserved end residues are part of each CDR3. The D gene is left open where the match is weak. The size of a clone is reported for some rows only, either as once, few or many, or as a class for expanded clones.

j_call | v_call | clone_size | d_call | cdr3_nt | cdr3_aa
TRBJ2-1 | TRBV7-6 | NA | TRBD1 | TGTGCCAGCAGCTTGTGGCAGGGGGTCAATGAGCAGTTCTTC | CASSLWQGVNEQFF
TRBJ2-1 | TRBV7-9 | NA | TRBD2 | TGTGCCAGCAGTGTAGCGGGAGAGGCCTACAATGAGCAGTTCTTC | CASSVAGEAYNEQFF
TRBJ2-2 | TRBV5-4 | NA | TRBD1 | TGTGCCAGCAGCTTGGAAGGACAGGGGTACACCGGGGAGCTGTTTTTT | CASSLEGQGYTGELFF
TRBJ1-2 | TRBV6-5 | NA | TRBD1 | TGTGCCAGCAGGGGGGACAGTGCTAACTATGGCTACACCTTC | CASRGDSANYGYTF
TRBJ2-1 | TRBV11-2 | NA | NA | TGTGCCAGCAGCGCCGAACCGATGAGCTCCTACAATGAGCAGTTCTTC | CASSAEPMSSYNEQFF
TRBJ2-4 | TRBV11-2 | NA | NA | TGTGCCAGCAGCTCATTCCTCGAGGAGGGAGCCAAAAACATTCAGTACTTC | CASSSFLEEGAKNIQYF
TRBJ2-7 | TRBV2 | NA | TRBD2 | TGTGCCAGCAGTGAACCCGGGGGGGCCTACGAGCAGTATTTC | CASSEPGGAYEQYF
TRBJ1-2 | TRBV10-3 | NA | NA | TGTGCCATCAGTGAGTCAAAGGCGGGGGGCTACACCTTC | CAISESKAGGYTF
TRBJ1-1 | TRBV30 | few | NA | TGTGCCTGGGACGTGGGGGGGCGAGCTTTCTTT | CAWDVGGRAFF
TRBJ1-4 | TRBV6-5 | NA | TRBD1 | TGTGCCAGCAGTCCTTCCGGGACAGGGCCAGAAAAACTGTTTTTT | CASSPSGTGPEKLFF
TRBJ2-5 | TRBV5-6 | NA | NA | TGTGCCAGCCGACAGGCAGGTCGGGAGACCCAGTACTTC | CASRQAGRETQYF
TRBJ2-3 | TRBV19 | few | NA | TGTGCCAGTAGCCTCAGCCTTACTATCACAGATACGCAGTATTTT | CASSLSLTITDTQYF
TRBJ1-6 | TRBV27 | NA | NA | TGTGCCAGCAGTTTATATGGGCTGTCAGATTCACCCCTCCACTTT | CASSLYGLSDSPLHF
TRBJ1-5 | TRBV19 | NA | NA | TGTGCCAGTAGGGCGGGGGCAGATAGCAATCAGCCCCAGCATTTT | CASRAGADSNQPQHF
TRBJ1-4 | TRBV5-1 | NA | NA | TGCGCCAGCAGCTTATTCAGGTTGACAGCCACTAATGAAAAACTGTTTTTT | CASSLFRLTATNEKLFF
TRBJ1-1 | TRBV2 | NA | NA | TGTGCCAGCAGTACGGACTGTGAAGCTTTCTTT | CASSTDCEAFF
TRBJ1-4 | TRBV28 | NA | NA | TGTGCCAGCAGTTCAGGGTGGAATGAAAAACTGTTTTTT | CASSSGWNEKLFF
TRBJ2-5 | TRBV5-1 | few | NA | TGCGCCAGCAGCTTGGCCACGGGGGTGGGAGAGACCCAGTACTTC | CASSLATGVGETQYF
TRBJ2-1 | TRBV5-4 | few | TRBD2 | TGTGCCAGCAGCTTGGGTAGCGGGGGGGCTAAATATGAGCAGTTCTTC | CASSLGSGGAKYEQFF
TRBJ2-7 | TRBV30 | NA | NA | TGTGCCTGGAGTTATGGGGCGAACGAGCAGTACTTC | CAWSYGANEQYF
TRBJ1-2 | TRBV27 | NA | TRBD1 | TGTGCCAGCAGTTTACTCCCATCGAACAGGGGGAACTATGGCTACACCTTC | CASSLLPSNRGNYGYTF
TRBJ1-4 | TRBV11-1 | NA | NA | TGTGCCAGCAGCTTACGAGGACAGAATGAAAAACTGTTTTTT | CASSLRGQNEKLFF
TRBJ2-7 | TRBV27 | NA | TRBD1 | TGTGCCAGCAGAAATATAGGACAGGCTTACGAGCAGTACTTC | CASRNIGQAYEQYF
TRBJ2-7 | TRBV6-5 | NA | TRBD1 | TGTGCCAGCAGACGGGACAGGGGTTCCTACGAGCAGTACTTC | CASRRDRGSYEQYF
TRBJ2-2 | TRBV6-5 | few | TRBD2 | TGTGCCAGCAGTTATCGGGGGGTGAACACCGGGGAGCTGTTTTTT | CASSYRGVNTGELFF
TRBJ2-5 | TRBV9 | NA | TRBD2 | TGTGCCAGCAGCGCCCGACTAGCTGCAGAGACCCAGTACTTC | CASSARLAAETQYF
TRBJ2-3 | TRBV27 | NA | TRBD2 | TGTGCCAGCAGCCTTACCCCCCACCCGACTAGCGGGAGGTTAGGGGGCACAGATACGCAGTATTTT | CASSLTPHPTSGRLGGTDTQYF
TRBJ2-5 | TRBV7-6 | few | TRBD2 | TGTGCCAGCAGCTTAGTGGGACTAGCGATAGAGACCCAGTACTTC | CASSLVGLAIETQYF
TRBJ2-3 | TRBV28 | NA | TRBD2 | TGTGCCAGCAGTTACAGCGGGGTGGATACGCAGTATTTT | CASSYSGVDTQYF
TRBJ1-1 | TRBV10-2 | NA | NA | TGCGCCAGCAGTGAGCCAGGGGTAGTGAACACTGAAGCTTTCTTT | CASSEPGVVNTEAFF
TRBJ2-1 | TRBV6-6 | NA | NA | TGTGCCAGCAGTTCCTCTTTCGGGTCTTACAATGAGCAGTTCTTC | CASSSSFGSYNEQFF
TRBJ2-1 | TRBV11-2 | NA | TRBD2 | TGTGCCAGCAGCTTGAGCGGGGGGCCGCCCAATGAGCAGTTCTTC | CASSLSGGPPNEQFF